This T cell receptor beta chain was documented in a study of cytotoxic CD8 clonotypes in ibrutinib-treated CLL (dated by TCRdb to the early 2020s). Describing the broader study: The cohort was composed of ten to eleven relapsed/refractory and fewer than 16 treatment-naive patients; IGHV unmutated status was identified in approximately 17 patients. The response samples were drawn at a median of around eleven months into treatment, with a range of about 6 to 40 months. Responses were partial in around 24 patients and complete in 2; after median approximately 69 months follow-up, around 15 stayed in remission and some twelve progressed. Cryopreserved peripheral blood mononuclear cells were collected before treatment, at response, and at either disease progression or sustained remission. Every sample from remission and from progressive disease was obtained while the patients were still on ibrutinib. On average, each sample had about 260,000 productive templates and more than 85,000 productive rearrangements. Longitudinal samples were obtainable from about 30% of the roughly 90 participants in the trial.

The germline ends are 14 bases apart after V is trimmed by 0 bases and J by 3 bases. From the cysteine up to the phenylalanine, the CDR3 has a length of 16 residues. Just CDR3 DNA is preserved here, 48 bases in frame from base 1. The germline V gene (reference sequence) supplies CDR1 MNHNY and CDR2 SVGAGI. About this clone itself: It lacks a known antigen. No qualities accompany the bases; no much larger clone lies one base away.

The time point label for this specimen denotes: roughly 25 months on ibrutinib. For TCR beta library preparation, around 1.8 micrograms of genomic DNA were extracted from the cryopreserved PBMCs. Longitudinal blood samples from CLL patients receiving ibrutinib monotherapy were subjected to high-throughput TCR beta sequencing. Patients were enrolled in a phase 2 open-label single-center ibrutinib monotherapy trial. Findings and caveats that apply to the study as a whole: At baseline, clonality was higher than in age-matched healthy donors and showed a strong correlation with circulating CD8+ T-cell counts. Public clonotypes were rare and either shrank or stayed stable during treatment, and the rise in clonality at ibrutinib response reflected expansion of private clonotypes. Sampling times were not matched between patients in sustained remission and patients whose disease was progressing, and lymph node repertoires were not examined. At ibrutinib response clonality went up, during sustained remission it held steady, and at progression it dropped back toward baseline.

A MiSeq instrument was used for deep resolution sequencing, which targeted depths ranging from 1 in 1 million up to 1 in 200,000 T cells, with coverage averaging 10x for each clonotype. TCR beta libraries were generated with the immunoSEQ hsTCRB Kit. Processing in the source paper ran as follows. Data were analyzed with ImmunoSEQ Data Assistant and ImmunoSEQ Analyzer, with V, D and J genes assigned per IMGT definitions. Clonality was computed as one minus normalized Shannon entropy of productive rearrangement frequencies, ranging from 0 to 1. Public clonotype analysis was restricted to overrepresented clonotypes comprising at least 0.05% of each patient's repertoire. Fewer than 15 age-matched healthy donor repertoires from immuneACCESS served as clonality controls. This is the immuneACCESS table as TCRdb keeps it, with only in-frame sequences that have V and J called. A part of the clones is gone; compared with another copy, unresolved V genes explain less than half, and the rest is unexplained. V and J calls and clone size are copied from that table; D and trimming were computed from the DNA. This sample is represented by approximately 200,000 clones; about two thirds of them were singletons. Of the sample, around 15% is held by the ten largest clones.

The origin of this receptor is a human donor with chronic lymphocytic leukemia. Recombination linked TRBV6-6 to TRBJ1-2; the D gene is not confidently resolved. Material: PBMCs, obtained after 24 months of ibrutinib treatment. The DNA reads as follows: TGTGCCAGCAGTTACTCGTTCGCGTTGAGGCACTATGGCTACACCTTC. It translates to CASSYSFALRHYGYTF.